This TCR beta chain is from a study of cytomegalovirus exposure and HLA in healthy donors. Produced via immunoSEQ multiplex PCR; TCRdb's table is partial and in-frame only. The data show about 190,000 clones, roughly 82% seen once. Concerning this clone: Its target is not known.

Among the 120 subjects of the validation cohort, separate from the roughly 700-subject first cohort, were the donors. The junction had 15 bases not matched to a gene; V was cut back by 3 bases and J by 5 bases. The CDR3 spans 17 residues. CDR1 and CDR2 (germline): SGDLS, YYNGEE. Study-wide results and caveats: First-cohort TCR clusters were later found to tend to co-occur in the 130 or so validation repertoires.

The rearrangement links TRBV9 to TRBJ2-7; TRBD2 matches at 9 bases. The sequencing sample was made of PBMCs. This clonotype was sampled from a woman between 18 and 30 years old in good health and CMV-seronegative. This CDR3 reads CASSADFLAGGVNEQYF. The CDR3 DNA reads TGTGCCAGCAGCGCCGATTTTTTGGCGGGAGGGGTGAACGAGCAGTACTTC. The whole variable domain, filled in from reference TRBV9 and TRBJ2-7, reads DSGVTQTPKHLITATGQRVTLRCSPRSGDLSVYWYQQSLDQGLQFLIQYYNGEERAKGNILERFSAQQFPDLHSELNLSSLELGDSALYFCASSADFLAGGVNEQYFGPGTRLTVT.